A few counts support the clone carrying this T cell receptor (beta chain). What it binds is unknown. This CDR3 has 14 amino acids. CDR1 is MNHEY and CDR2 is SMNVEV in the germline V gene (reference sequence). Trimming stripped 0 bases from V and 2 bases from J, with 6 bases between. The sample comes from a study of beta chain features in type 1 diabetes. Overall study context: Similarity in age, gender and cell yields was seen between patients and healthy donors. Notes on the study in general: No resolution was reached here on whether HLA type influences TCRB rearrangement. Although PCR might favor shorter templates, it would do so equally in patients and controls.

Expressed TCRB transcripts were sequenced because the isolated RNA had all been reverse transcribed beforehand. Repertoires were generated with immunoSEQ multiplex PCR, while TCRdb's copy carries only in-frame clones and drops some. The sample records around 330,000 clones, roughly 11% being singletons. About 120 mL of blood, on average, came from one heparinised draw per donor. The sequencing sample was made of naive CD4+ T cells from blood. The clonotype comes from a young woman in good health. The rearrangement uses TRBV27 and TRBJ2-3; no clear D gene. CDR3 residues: CASSLSAPTDTQYF. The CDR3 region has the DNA TGTGCCAGCAGTTTATCGGCCCCCACAGATACGCAGTATTTT.